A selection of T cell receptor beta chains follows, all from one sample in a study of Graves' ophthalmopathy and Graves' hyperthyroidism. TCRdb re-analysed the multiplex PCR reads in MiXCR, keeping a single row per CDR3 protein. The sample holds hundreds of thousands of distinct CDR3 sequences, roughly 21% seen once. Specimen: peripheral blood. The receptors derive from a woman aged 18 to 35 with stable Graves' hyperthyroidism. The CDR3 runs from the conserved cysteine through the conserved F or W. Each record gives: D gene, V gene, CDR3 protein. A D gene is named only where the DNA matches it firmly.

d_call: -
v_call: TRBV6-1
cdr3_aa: CASSDWAYATYEQYF

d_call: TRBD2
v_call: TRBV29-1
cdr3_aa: CSVEYGTGGYEQYF

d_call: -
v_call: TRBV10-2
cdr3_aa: CASSEGTDYTF

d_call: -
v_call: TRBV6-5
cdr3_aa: CASSFFPGQDTGELFF

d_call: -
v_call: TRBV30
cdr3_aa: CAWKGGYGYTF

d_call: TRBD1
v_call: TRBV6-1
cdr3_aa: CASSEYLTGSYEQYF

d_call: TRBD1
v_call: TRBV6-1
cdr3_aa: CASTAGGVSNQPQHF

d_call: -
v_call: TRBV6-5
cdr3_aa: CASSYGKPANYGYTF

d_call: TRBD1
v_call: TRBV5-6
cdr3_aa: CASSLGQAGSQPQHF

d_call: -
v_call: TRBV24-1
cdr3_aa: CATSDRSARDPNQPQHF

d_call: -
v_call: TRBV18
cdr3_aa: CASSPGGAPAYGYTF

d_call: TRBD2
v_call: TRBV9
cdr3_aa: CASSVGLAGSLAEQYF

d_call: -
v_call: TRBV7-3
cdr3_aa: CASSYPLRRAFDNSPLHF

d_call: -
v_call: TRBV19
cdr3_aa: CASSILANSGNTIYF

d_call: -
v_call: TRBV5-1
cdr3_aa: CASSSNTAYEQYF

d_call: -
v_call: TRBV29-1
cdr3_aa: CSVVGVGGYTF

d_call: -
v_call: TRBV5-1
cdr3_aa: CASSLEGSKNSLHF

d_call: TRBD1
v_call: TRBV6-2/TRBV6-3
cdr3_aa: CASSHRGVRPYEQYF

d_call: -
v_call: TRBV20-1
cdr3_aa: CSARGVNEDGYTF

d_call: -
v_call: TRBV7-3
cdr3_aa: CASSPGRETPYEQYF

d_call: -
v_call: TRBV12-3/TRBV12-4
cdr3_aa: CASSLRGYSNQPQHF

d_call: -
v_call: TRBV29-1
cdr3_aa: CSVVAGPVYGYTF

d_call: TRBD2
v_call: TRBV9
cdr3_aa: CASSPWAAGGEQYF

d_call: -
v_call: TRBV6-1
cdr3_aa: CASALGRVDEQYF

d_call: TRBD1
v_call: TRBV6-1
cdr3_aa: CASNGRGQDNYGYTF

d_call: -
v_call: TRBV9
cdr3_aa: CASSGTDMNTEAFF

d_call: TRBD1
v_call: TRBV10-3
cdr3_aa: CAISEGWGQTGRYEQYF

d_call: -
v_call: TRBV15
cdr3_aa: CATSRDIVVNEQYF

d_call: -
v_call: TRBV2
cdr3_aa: CASSEGTAYGYTF

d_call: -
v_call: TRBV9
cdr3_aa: CASSARRGQETQYF

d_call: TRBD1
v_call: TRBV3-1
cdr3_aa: CASSQLAGQGHEQYF

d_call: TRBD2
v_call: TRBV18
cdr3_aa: CASSSTTSVKTQYF

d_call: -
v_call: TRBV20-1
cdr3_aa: CSALGPFREQYF

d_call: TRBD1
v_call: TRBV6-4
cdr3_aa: CASSYRDRVYEQYF

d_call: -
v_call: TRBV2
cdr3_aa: CASSEGGGWYGYTF

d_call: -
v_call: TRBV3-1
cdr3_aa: CASSQWGKNTEAFF

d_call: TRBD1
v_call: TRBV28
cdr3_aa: CASGQGTETQYF

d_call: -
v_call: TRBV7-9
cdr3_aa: CASSFIRNTGELFF

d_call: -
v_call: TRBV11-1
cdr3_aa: CASSPEPGNTEAFF

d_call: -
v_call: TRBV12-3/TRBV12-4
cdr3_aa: CASSWRQGYTF

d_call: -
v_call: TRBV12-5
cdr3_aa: CASGLGNTEAFF

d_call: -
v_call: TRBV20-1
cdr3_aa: CSASADLSNTGELFF

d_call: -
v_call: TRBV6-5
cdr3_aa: CASSSGRGYTF

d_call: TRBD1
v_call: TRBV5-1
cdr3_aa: CASSPGQGRTEAFF

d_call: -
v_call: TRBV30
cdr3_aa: CAWSVHRETQYF

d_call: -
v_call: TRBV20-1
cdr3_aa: CSASRPPYEQYF

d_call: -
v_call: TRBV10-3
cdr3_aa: CAKKDQETQYF

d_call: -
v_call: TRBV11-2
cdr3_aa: CASNPSGVLRTEAFF

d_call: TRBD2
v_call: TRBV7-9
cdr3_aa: CASTPTSGHGELFF

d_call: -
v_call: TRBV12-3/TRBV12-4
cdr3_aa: CASSSLDGTEAFF

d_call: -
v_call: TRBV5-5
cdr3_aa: CASSASGLHSDEQYF

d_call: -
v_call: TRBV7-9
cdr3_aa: CASSSNRQYEQYF

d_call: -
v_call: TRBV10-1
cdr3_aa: CASSPGMGTTEAFF

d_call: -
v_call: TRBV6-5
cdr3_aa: CASSYSWAFGYTF